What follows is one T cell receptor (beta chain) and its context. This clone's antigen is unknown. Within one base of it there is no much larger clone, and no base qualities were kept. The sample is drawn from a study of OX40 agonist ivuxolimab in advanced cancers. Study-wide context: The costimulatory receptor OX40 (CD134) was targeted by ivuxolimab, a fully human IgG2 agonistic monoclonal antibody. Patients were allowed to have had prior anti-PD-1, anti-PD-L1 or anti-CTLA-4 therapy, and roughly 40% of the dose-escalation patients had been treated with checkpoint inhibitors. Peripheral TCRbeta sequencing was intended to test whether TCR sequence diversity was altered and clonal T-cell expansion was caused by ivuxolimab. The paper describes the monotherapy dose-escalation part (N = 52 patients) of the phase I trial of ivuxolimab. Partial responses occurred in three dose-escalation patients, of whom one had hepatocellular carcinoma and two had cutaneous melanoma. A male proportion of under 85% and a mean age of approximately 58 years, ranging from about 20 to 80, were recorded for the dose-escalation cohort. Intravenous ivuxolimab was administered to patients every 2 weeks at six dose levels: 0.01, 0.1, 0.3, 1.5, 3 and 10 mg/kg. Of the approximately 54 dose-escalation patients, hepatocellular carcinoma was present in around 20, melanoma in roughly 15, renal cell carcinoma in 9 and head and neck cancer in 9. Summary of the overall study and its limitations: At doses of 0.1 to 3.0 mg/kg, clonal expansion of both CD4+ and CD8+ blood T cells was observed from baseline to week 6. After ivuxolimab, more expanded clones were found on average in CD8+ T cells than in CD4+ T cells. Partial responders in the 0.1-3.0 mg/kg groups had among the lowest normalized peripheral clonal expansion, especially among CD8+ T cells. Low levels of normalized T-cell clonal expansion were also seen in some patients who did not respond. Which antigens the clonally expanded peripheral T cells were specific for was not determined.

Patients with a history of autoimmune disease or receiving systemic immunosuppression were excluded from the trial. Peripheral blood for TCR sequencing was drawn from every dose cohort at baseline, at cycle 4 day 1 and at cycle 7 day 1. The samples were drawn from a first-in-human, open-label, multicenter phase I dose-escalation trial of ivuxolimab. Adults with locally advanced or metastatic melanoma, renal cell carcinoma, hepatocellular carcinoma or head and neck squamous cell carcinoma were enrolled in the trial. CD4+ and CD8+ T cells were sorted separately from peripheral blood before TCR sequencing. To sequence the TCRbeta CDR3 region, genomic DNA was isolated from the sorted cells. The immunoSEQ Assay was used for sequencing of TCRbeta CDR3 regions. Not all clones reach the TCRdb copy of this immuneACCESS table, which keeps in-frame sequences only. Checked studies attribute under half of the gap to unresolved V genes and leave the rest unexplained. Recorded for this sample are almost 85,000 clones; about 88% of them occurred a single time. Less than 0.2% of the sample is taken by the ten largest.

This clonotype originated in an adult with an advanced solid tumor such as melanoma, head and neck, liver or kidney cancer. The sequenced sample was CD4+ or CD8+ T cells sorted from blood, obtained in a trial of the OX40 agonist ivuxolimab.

The encoded CDR3 is CASSSLLRAGPDTQYF. The nucleotides are TGTGCCAGCAGTTCCCTTTTGAGGGCAGGGCCAGATACGCAGTATTTT. The V gene is TRBV27 and the J gene is TRBJ2-3, with the D gene possibly TRBD1 or TRBD2, each one fitting 5 bases. Trimming takes 4 bases from V and 4 bases from J, and the germline ends sit 18 bases apart. The germline V gene (reference sequence) specifies MNHEY as CDR1 and SMNVEV as CDR2. Spanning cysteine to phenylalanine, the CDR3 consists of 16 amino acids. Only the CDR3 DNA stays, 48 bases, in frame from base 1.